Given below is one TCR beta chain in context. V shed 0 bases and J shed 6 bases, with 11 bases lying between them. CDR1 and CDR2 (germline): LGHNT, FRNRAP. The CDR3 contains 14 residues. The data belong to a study of T cell responses to AZD1222 COVID-19 vaccine. Sequenced by immunoSEQ multiplex PCR; TCRdb stores in-frame clones only, minus some. The repertoire holds 130,000 to 150,000 clones, with roughly 90% as singletons. The sequence was collected from an adult who received the AZD1222 COVID-19 vaccine. This chain connects TRBV12-5 to TRBJ1-2; no reliable D call. The sequencing used peripheral blood, collected 28 days after the second AZD1222 dose. This chain's CDR3 is CASGLVLVGHGYTF. DNA of the CDR3: TGTGCTAGTGGTTTGGTACTGGTGGGTCATGGCTACACCTTC.